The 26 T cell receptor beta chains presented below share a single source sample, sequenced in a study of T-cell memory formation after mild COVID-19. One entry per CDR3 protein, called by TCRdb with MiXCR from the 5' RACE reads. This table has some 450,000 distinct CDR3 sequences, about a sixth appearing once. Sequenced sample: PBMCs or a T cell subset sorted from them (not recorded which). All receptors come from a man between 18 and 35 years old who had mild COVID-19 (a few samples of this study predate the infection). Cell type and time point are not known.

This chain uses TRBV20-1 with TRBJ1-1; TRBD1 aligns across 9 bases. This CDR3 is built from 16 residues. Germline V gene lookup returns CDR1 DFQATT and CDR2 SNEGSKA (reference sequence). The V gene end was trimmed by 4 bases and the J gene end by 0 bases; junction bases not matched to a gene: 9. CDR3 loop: CSAKDRGRFLNTEAFF. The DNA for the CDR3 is TGCAGTGCTAAGGACAGGGGCCGGTTTTTGAACACTGAAGCTTTCTTT.

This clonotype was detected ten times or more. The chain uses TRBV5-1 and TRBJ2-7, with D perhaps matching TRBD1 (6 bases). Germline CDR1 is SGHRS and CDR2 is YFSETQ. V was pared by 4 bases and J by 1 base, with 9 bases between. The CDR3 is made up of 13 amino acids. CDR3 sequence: CASSIQGSYEQYF. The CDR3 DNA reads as TGCGCCAGCAGCATTCAGGGGTCCTACGAGCAGTACTTC. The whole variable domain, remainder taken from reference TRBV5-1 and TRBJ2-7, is KAGVTQTPRYLIKTRGQQVTLSCSPISGHRSVSWYQQTPGQGLQFLFEYFSETQRNKGNFPGRFSGRQFSNSRSEMNVSTLELGDSALYLCASSIQGSYEQYFGPGTRLTVT.

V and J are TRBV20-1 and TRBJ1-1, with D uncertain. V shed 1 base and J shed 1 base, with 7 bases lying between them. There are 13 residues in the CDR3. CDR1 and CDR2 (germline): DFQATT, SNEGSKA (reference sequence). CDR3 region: CSARVRGNTEAFF. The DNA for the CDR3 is TGCAGTGCTAGAGTGCGGGGGAACACTGAAGCTTTCTTT.

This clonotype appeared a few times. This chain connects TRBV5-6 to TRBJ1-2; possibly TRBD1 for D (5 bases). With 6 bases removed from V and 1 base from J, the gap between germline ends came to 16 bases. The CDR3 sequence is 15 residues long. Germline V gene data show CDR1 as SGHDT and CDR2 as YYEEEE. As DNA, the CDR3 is TGTGCCAGCACCAACTGGGGTAGGGGTAACTATGGCTACACCTTC. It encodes CASTNWGRGNYGYTF.

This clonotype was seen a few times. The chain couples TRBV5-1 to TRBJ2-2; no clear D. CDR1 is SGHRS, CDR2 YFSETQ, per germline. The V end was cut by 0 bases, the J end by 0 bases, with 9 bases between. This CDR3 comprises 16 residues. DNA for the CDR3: TGCGCCAGCAGCTTGGTGGTGGGCTCGAACACCGGGGAGCTGTTTTTT. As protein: CASSLVVGSNTGELFF.

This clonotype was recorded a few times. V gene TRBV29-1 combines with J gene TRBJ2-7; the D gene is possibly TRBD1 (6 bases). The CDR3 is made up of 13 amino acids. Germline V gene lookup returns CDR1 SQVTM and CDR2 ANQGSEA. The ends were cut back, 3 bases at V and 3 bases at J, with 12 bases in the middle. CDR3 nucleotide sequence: TGCAGCGTTGAGCCAGGGGAAAACTACGAGCAGTACTTC. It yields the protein CSVEPGENYEQYF.

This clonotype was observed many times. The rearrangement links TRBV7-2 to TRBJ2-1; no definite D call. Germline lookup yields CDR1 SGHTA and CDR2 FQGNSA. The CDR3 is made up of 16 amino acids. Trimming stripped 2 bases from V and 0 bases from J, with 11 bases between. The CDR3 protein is CASSLLGTSSYNEQFF. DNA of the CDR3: TGTGCCAGCAGCTTATTAGGAACGAGCTCCTACAATGAGCAGTTCTTC.

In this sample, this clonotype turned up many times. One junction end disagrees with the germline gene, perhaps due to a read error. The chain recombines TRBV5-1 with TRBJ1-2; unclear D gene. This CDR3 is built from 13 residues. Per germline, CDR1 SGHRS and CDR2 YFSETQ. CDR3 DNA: TGTGCCAGCAGCTTAGGCCAGTCCTATGGCTACACCTTC. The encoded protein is CASSLGQSYGYTF.

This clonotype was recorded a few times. CDR3 in amino acids: CASSSGDLNTQYF. CDR3 bases: TGTGCCAGCAGTTCGGGAGATTTGAATACGCAGTATTTT. The rearrangement links TRBV7-3 to TRBJ2-3, with D perhaps TRBD2 (6 bases). Germline V CDR1 and CDR2: SGHTA, FQGTGA. Between the trimmed V and J ends, which lost 6 bases and 7 bases, there was a span of 14 bases. CDR3 length equals 13 residues.

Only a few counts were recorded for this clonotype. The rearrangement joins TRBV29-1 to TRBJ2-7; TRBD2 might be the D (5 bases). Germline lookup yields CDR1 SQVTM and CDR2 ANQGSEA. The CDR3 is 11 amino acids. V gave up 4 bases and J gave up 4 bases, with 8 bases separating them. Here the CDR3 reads CSVVWEYEQYV. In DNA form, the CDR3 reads TGCAGCGTTGTTTGGGAGTACGAGCAGTACGTC.

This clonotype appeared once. CDR3 protein: CASSPDSATDTQYF. The CDR3 DNA reads TGTGCCAGCAGCCCCGACAGCGCCACAGATACGCAGTATTTT. The chain uses TRBV6-4 and TRBJ2-3; a weak D match, TRBD1 (5 bases). The CDR3 contains 14 residues. Looked up from germline, CDR1 is MRHNA and CDR2 is SNTAGT. V was trimmed by 6 bases and J by 2 bases, leaving 12 bases between them.

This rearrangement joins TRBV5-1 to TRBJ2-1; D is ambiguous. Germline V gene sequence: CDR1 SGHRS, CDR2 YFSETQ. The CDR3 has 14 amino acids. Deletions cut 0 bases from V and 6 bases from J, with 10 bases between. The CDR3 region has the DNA TGCGCCAGCAGCTTGGGATTTATGGGCAATGAGCAGTTCTTC. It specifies CASSLGFMGNEQFF.

CDR3 DNA sequence: TGTGCCATCAAACGGGGGGGATCTAGCACAGATACGCAGTATTTT. Its protein is CAIKRGGSSTDTQYF. J is TRBJ2-3 and V is TRBV10-3, with 8 bases lining up with TRBD2. Germline trimming cut 7 bases from V and 0 bases from J; bases unmatched to any gene: 6. Germline V lookup: CDR1 ENHRY, CDR2 SYGVKD. This CDR3 has 15 amino acids.

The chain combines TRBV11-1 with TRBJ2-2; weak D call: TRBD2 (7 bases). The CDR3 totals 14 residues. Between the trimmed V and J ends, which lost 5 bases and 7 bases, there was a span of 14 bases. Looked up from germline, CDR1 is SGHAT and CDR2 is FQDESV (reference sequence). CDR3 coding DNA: TGTGCCAGCAGCAACCACAGGGAGGGCGGGGAGCTGTTTTTT. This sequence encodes CASSNHREGGELFF.

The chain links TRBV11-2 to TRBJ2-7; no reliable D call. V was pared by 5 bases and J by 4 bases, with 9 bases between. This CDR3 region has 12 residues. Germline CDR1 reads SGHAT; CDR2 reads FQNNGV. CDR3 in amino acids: CASSPPEYEQYF. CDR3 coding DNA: TGTGCCAGCAGCCCCCCGGAATACGAGCAGTACTTC.

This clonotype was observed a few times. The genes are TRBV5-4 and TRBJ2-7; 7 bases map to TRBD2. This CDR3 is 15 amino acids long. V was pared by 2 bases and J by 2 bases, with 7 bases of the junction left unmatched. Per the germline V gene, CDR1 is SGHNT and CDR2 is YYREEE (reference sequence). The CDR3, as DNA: TGTGCCAGCAGCTTCGGGACGGGGGGAACCTACGAGCAGTACTTC. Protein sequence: CASSFGTGGTYEQYF.

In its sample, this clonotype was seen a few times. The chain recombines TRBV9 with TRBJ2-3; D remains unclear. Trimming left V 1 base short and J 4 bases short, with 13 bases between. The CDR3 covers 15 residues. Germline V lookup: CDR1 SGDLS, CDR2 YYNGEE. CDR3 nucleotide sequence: TGTGCCAGCAGCGTAATGGTAGAAGTCCCAGATACGCAGTATTTT. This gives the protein CASSVMVEVPDTQYF.

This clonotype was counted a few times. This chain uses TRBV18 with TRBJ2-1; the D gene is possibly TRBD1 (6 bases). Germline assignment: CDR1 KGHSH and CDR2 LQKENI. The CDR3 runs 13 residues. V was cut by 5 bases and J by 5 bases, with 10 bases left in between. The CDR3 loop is CASSSNRDNEQFF. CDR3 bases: TGTGCCAGCTCATCGAACAGGGACAATGAGCAGTTCTTC.

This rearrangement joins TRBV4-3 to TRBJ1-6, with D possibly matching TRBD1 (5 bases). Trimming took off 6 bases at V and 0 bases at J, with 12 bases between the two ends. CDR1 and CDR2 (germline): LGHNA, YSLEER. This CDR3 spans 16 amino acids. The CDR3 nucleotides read TGCGCCAGCAGGACAGCTTCTAGCTCCTATAATTCACCCCTCCACTTT. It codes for CASRTASSSYNSPLHF.

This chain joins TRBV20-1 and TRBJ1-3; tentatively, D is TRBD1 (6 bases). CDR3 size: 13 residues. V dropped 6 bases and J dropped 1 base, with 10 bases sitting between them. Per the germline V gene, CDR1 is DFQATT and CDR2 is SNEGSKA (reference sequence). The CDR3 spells CSANRVSGNTIYF. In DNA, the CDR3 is TGCAGTGCCAACAGGGTTTCTGGAAACACCATATATTTT.

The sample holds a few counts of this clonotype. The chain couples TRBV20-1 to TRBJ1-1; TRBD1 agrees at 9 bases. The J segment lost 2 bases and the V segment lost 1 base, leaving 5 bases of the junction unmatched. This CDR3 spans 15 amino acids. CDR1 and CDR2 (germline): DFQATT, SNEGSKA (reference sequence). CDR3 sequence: CSARAPDRGNTEAFF. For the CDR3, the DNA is TGCAGTGCTAGAGCCCCGGACAGGGGAAACACTGAAGCTTTCTTT.

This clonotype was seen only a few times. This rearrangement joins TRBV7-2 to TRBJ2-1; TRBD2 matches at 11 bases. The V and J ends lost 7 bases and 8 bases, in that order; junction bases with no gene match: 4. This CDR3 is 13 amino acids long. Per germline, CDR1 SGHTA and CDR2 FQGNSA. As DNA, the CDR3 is TGTGCCAGCAAGATAGCGGGGGGGCATGAGCAGTTCTTC. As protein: CASKIAGGHEQFF.

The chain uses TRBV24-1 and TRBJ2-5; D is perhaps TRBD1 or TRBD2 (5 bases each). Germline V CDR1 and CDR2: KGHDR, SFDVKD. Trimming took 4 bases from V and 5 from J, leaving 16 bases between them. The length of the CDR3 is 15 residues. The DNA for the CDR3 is TGTGCCACCAGTGAGGCAGGGACCCCCTTTGAGACCCAGTACTTC. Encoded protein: CATSEAGTPFETQYF.

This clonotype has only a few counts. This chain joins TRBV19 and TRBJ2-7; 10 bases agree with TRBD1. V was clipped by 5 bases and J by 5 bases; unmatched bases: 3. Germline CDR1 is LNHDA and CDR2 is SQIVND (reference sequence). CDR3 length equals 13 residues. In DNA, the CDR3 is TGTGCCAGTAGTTCGACAGGGGGCAACGAGCAGTACTTC. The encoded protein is CASSSTGGNEQYF.

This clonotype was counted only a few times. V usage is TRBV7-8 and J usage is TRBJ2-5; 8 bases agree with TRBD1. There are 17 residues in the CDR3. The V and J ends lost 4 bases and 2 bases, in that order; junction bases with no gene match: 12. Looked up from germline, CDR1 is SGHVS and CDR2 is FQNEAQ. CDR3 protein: CASSWSGGSGLQETQYF. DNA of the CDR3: TGTGCCAGCAGCTGGTCAGGGGGCTCGGGGTTACAAGAGACCCAGTACTTC.

DNA for the CDR3: TGCAGTGCTAGAGGGGTGGGACAGGGAGATTCACCCCTCCACTTT. It translates to CSARGVGQGDSPLHF. V gene TRBV20-1 combines with J gene TRBJ1-6, with TRBD1 identical over 9 bases. V shed 1 base and J 8 bases; nucleotides not matched to a gene: 6. The germline CDR1 and CDR2 sequences are DFQATT and SNEGSKA (reference sequence). The CDR3 is 15 amino acids.